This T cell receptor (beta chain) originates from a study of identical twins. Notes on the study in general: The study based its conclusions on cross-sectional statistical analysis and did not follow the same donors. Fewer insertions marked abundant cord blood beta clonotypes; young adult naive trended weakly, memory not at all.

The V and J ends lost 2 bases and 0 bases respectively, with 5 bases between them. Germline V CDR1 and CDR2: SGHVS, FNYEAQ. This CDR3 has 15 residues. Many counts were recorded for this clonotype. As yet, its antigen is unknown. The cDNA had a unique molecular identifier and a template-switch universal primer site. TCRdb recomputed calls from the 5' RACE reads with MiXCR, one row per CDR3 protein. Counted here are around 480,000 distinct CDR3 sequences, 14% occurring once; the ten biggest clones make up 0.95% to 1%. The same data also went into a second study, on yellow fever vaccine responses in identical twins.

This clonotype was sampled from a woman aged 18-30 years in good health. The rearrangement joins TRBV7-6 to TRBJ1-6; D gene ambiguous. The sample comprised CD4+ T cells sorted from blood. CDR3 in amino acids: CASSLKGSYNSPLHF. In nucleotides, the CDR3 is TGTGCCAGCAGCTTAAAGGGCTCCTATAATTCACCCCTCCACTTT.